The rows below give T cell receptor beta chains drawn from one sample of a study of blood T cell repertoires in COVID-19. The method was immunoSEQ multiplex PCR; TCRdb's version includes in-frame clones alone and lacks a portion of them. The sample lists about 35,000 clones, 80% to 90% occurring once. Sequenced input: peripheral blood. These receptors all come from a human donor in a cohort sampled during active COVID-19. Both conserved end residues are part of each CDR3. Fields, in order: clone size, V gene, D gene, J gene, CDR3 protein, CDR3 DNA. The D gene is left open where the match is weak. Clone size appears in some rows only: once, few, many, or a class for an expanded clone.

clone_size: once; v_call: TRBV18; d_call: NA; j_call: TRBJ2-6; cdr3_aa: CASSRTVPTLSGANVLTF; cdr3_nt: TGTGCCAGCTCCCGGACAGTACCCACCCTCTCTGGGGCCAACGTCCTGACTTTC
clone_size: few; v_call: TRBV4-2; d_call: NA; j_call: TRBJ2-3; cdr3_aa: CASSQMRAGDTQYF; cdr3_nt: TGTGCCAGCAGCCAAATGAGAGCGGGAGATACGCAGTATTTT
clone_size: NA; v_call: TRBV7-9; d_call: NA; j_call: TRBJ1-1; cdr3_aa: CASSLANSEAFF; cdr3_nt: TGTGCCAGCAGCTTGGCGAACAGTGAAGCTTTCTTT
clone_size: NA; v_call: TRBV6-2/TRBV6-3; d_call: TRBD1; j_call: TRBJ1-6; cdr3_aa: CASSQLRTGSSSPLHF; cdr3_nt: TGTGCCAGCAGCCAGCTCAGGACAGGGTCGAGTTCACCCCTCCACTTT
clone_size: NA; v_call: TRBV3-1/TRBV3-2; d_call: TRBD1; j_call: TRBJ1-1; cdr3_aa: CASSQYGQGAEAFF; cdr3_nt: TGTGCCAGCAGCCAATATGGACAGGGGGCTGAAGCTTTCTTT
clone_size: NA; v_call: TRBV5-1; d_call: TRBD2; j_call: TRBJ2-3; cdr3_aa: CASSLLGGGLLSTDTQYF; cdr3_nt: TGCGCCAGCAGCTTGTTGGGCGGGGGGCTTTTATCCACAGATACGCAGTATTTT
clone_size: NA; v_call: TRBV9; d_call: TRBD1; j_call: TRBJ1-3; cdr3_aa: CASSVGGQNSGNTIYF; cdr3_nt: TGTGCCAGCAGCGTAGGGGGACAGAACTCTGGAAACACCATATATTTT
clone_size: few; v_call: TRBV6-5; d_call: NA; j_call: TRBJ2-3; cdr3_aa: CASRTGTYTDTQYF; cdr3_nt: TGTGCCAGCAGAACCGGGACTTACACAGATACGCAGTATTTT
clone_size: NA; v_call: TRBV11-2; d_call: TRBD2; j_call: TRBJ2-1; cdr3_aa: CASSFLAGTYPYNEQFF; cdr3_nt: TGTGCCAGCAGCTTTCTAGCGGGGACCTACCCTTACAATGAGCAGTTCTTC
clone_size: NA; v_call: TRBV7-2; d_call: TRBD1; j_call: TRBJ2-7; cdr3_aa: CASSYGWGQGAYEQYF; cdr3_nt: TGTGCCAGCAGTTACGGCTGGGGGCAGGGGGCCTACGAGCAGTACTTC
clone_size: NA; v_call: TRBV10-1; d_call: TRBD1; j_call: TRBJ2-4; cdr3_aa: CARRDRGSKNIQYF; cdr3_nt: TGCGCCAGGAGGGACAGGGGCTCCAAAAACATTCAGTACTTC
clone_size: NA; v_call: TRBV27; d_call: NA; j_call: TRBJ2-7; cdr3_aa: CASTGQGVYEQYF; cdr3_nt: TGTGCCAGCACTGGCCAGGGTGTCTACGAGCAGTACTTC
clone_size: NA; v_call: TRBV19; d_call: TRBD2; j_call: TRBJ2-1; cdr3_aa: CASSTGTSGLQFF; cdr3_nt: TGTGCCAGTAGTACCGGGACTAGCGGTTTGCAGTTCTTC
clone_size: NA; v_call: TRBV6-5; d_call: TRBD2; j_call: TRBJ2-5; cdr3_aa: CASSPGLASQETQYF; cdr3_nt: TGTGCCAGCAGCCCCGGACTAGCGTCCCAAGAGACCCAGTACTTC
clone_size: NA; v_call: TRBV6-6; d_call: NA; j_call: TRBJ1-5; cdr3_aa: CASSPQQGFGNQPQHF; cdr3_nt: TGTGCCAGCAGCCCCCAACAGGGATTTGGCAATCAGCCCCAGCATTTT
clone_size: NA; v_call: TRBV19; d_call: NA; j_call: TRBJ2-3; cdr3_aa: CASSIQISTDTQYF; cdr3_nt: TGTGCCAGTAGTATACAAATTAGCACAGATACGCAGTATTTT
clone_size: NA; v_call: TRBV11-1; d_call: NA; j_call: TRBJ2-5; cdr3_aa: CASSRNTGGNQETQYF; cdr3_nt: TGTGCCAGCAGCCGGAATACTGGCGGAAACCAAGAGACCCAGTACTTC
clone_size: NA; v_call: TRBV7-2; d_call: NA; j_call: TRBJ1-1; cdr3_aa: CASKTVIHNEAFF; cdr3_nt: TGTGCCAGCAAGACAGTCATACATAATGAAGCTTTCTTT
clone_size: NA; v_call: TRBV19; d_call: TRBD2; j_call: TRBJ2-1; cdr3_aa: CASSIGGGRYNEQFF; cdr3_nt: TGTGCCAGTAGTATAGGGGGGGGTCGTTACAATGAGCAGTTCTTC
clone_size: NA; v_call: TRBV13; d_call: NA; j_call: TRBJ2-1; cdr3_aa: CASSSSPGNEQFF; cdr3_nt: TGTGCCAGCAGCTCAAGCCCTGGCAATGAGCAGTTCTTC
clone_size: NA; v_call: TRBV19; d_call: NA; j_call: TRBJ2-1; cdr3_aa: CASSIPLNEQFF; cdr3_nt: TGTGCCAGTAGTATACCCCTCAATGAGCAGTTCTTC
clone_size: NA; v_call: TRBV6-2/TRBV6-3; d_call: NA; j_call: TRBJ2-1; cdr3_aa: CASSYARGLNEQFF; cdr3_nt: TGTGCCAGCAGTTACGCTAGGGGTTTGAATGAGCAGTTCTTC
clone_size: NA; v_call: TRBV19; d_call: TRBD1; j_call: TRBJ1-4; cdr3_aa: CASSTAGGLGEKLFF; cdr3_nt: TGTGCCAGTAGTACCGCAGGGGGCTTGGGTGAAAAACTGTTTTTT
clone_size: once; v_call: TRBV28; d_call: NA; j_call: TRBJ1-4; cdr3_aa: CASSNRGFREKLFF; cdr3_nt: TGTGCCAGCAGCAATAGGGGGTTTCGTGAAAAACTGTTTTTT
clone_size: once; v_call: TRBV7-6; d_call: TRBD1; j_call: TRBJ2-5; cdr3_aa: CASSPKGAHQETQYF; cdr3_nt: TGTGCCAGCAGCCCCAAGGGGGCCCACCAAGAGACCCAGTACTTC
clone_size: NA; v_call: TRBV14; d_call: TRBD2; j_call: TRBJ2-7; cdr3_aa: CASSRLAGDSYEQYF; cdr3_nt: TGTGCCAGCAGCAGACTAGCGGGAGACTCCTACGAGCAGTACTTC
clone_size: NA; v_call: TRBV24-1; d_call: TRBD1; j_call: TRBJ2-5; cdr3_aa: CATSDPHRGAETQYF; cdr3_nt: TGTGCCACCAGTGATCCCCACAGGGGGGCAGAGACCCAGTACTTC
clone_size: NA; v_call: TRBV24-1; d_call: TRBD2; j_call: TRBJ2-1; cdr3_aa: CATSGLANEQFF; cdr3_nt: TGTGCCACCTCGGGACTAGCAAATGAGCAGTTCTTC
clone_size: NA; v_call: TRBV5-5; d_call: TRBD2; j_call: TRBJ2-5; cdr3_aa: CASSFWGGQETQYF; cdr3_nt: TGTGCCAGCAGCTTTTGGGGGGGCCAAGAGACCCAGTACTTC